A selection of T cell receptor beta chains follows, all from one sample in a study of CD8 T cells in ankylosing spondylitis. TCRdb itself ran the 5' RACE reads through MiXCR, one entry per CDR3 protein. The table shows approximately 100,000 distinct CDR3 sequences, with about 8.6% occurring only once. Sample: blood, either unsorted or a sorted T cell fraction (not recorded which). The receptors here all came from a male donor with ankylosing spondylitis or in good health (not recorded which). CDR3s include the opening cysteine and the closing phenylalanine or tryptophan. D genes are given only for firm matches. A row's size may be missing; if present it is once, few, many or a size class.

J gene | D gene | clone size | V gene | CDR3 DNA | CDR3 protein
TRBJ2-3 | - | many | TRBV5-1 | TGCGCCAGCAGTTATGGGGCGATGGCAGATACGCAGTATTTT | CASSYGAMADTQYF
TRBJ2-5 | - | many | TRBV28 | TGTGCCAGCAGTTCGGGGGACCGACGGACCCAGTACTTC | CASSSGDRRTQYF
TRBJ2-4 | - | few | TRBV12-2 | TGTGCAAGTCGCTTAGCGGCGAAAACCGACGGAAACATTCAGTACTTC | CASRLAAKTDGNIQYF
TRBJ2-4 | - | many | TRBV7-8 | TGTGCCAGCAGCTTCGGGTGGATCGGTGCCAAAAACATTCAGTACTTC | CASSFGWIGAKNIQYF
TRBJ2-1 | - | few | TRBV20-1 | TGCAGTGCACCATCGCGTCCGGGGGAGTCGAACTACAATGAGCAGTTCTTC | CSAPSRPGESNYNEQFF
TRBJ2-3 | - | many | TRBV18 | TGTGCCAGCTCACCCCCGGACTTCATGGGCACAGATACGCAGTATTTT | CASSPPDFMGTDTQYF
TRBJ1-5 | TRBD1 | - | TRBV30 | TGTGCCTGGAGTAGGGGACAGTACAATCAGCCCCAGCATTTT | CAWSRGQYNQPQHF
TRBJ2-3 | - | many | TRBV5-5 | TGTGCCAGCAGCTTTAGGACAGATACGCAGTATTTT | CASSFRTDTQYF
TRBJ2-1 | - | - | TRBV20-1 | TGCAGTGCTAGAGAGACCGTCAACTACAATGAGCAGTTCTTC | CSARETVNYNEQFF
TRBJ2-2 | TRBD2 | many | TRBV4-2 | TGTGCCAGCAGCCAAAGGCCAAGGACTAGCGGGATCTTAAACACCGGGGAGCTGTTTTTT | CASSQRPRTSGILNTGELFF
TRBJ2-1 | TRBD2 | many | TRBV29-1 | TGCAGCGTTGGACTAGCGGGAGGCCCCAACAATGAGCAGTTCTTC | CSVGLAGGPNNEQFF
TRBJ2-1 | TRBD2 | many | TRBV12-3/TRBV12-4 | TGTGCCAGCAGTACCGGGACTAGCGTTGCCTATGAGCAGTTCTTC | CASSTGTSVAYEQFF
TRBJ1-6 | - | few | TRBV7-2 | TGTGCCAGCAGCCGACGGGACGGGTCAAATTCACCCCTCCACTTT | CASSRRDGSNSPLHF
TRBJ1-4 | TRBD1 | many | TRBV7-6 | TGTGCCAGCAGCTTTTCGACAGGGGTTAATGAAAAACTGTTTTTT | CASSFSTGVNEKLFF
TRBJ1-3 | - | - | TRBV9 | TGTGCCAGCAGCGTAGACGTGACAGCTGGAAACACCATATATTTT | CASSVDVTAGNTIYF
TRBJ1-6 | - | many | TRBV4-3 | TGCGCCAGCAGCCAGTCCAGGGCCAATTCACCCCTCCACTTT | CASSQSRANSPLHF
TRBJ2-3 | TRBD2 | - | TRBV20-1 | TGCAGTGCTAGGTTGACTAGCGGTTCATATACGCAGTATTTT | CSARLTSGSYTQYF
TRBJ2-5 | - | many | TRBV20-1 | TGCAGTGCTAGCAGGGGGGAAGAGACCCAGTACTTC | CSASRGEETQYF
TRBJ2-5 | TRBD2 | many | TRBV13 | TGTGCCAGCAGCCTTAGCGGGAGTAGTGAGACCCAGTACTTC | CASSLSGSSETQYF
TRBJ2-6 | - | many | TRBV5-1 | TGCGCCAGCAGCTTTCCCCCCCGGGGTGGTGGGGCCAACGTCCTGACTTTC | CASSFPPRGGGANVLTF
TRBJ2-2 | - | many | TRBV10-3 | TGTGCCATCAGTGAGCTAAGGGGTCTGAACACCGGGGAGCTGTTTTTT | CAISELRGLNTGELFF
TRBJ1-1 | - | - | TRBV19 | TGTGCCAGTAGTATCATACCTTCGGGTGGAGCTTTCTTT | CASSIIPSGGAFF
TRBJ1-5 | - | few | TRBV20-1 | TGCAGTGCTAGTATGGACAGCAATCAGCCCCAGCATTTT | CSASMDSNQPQHF
TRBJ1-2 | TRBD1 | many | TRBV5-1 | TGCGCCAGCAGCTTCCGGGACAGGATGGACTATGGCTACACCTTC | CASSFRDRMDYGYTF
TRBJ1-1 | - | few | TRBV7-2 | TGTGCCAGCAGCTTAGTCCCCGGCGGGGCTGAAGCTTTCTTT | CASSLVPGGAEAFF
TRBJ1-4 | TRBD1 | many | TRBV6-5 | TGTGCCAGCAGTTACTCCCTCGGGACAGGGGCAAAACTGTTTTTT | CASSYSLGTGAKLFF
TRBJ2-1 | - | many | TRBV27 | TGTGCCAGCAGTTTATCAGGGAGAAATGAGCAGTTCTTC | CASSLSGRNEQFF
TRBJ1-5 | TRBD1 | - | TRBV6-2/TRBV6-3 | TGTGCCAGCAGTTACTTCGACAGGGCTAGCAATCAGCCCCAGCATTTT | CASSYFDRASNQPQHF
TRBJ1-5 | TRBD1 | few | TRBV12-3/TRBV12-4 | TGTGCCAGCAGTTCCCGACAGGGTATGAGCAATCAGCCCCAGCATTTT | CASSSRQGMSNQPQHF
TRBJ2-5 | - | - | TRBV7-2 | TGTGCCAGCAGCTTAGTAGCCAGGTCCCAAGGCGCCCAGTACTTC | CASSLVARSQGAQYF
TRBJ2-3 | - | few | TRBV19 | TGTGCCAGTAGATTCGCAGCTAGCACAGATACGCAGTATTTT | CASRFAASTDTQYF
TRBJ1-4 | TRBD1 | many | TRBV12-3/TRBV12-4 | TGTGCCAGCAGCTTGACAGGGGGCGAAGAGAAACTGTTTTTT | CASSLTGGEEKLFF
TRBJ2-2 | TRBD2 | few | TRBV12-3/TRBV12-4 | TGTGCCAGCAGTTTACTAGCGGGAGCGAACACCGGGGAGCTGTTTTTT | CASSLLAGANTGELFF
TRBJ2-5 | TRBD1 | many | TRBV6-5 | TGTGCCAGCAGTTACTCAGGACAGGGGGCATGGGCCCAGTACTTC | CASSYSGQGAWAQYF
TRBJ2-7 | TRBD2 | - | TRBV7-2 | TGTGCCAGCAGCTCAACTAGCGGGAGCTCCTACGAGCAGTACTTC | CASSSTSGSSYEQYF
TRBJ2-7 | - | many | TRBV5-1 | TGCGCCAGCAGCTCCCATCGGACAGACCATTCCTACGAGCAGTACTTC | CASSSHRTDHSYEQYF
TRBJ2-3 | - | - | TRBV20-1 | TGCAGTGCTAGGTTGTCCGGGAACACAGATACGCAGTATTTT | CSARLSGNTDTQYF
TRBJ2-1 | TRBD2 | many | TRBV5-6 | TGTGCCAGCAGCTTGGTTAGCGGGAGCTCCTACAATGAGCAGTTCTTC | CASSLVSGSSYNEQFF
TRBJ2-2 | - | many | TRBV20-1 | TGCAGTGCTAGAGCGCAGAACACCGGGGAGCTGTTTTTT | CSARAQNTGELFF
TRBJ1-5 | - | many | TRBV7-2 | TGTGCCAGCAGCCTACTACAAAGTTCGGGTCAGCCCCAGCATTTT | CASSLLQSSGQPQHF
TRBJ2-3 | TRBD1 | many | TRBV30 | TGTGCCTGGACGGGACAGGGCACAGATACGCAGTATTTT | CAWTGQGTDTQYF
TRBJ2-5 | TRBD2 | many | TRBV10-3 | TGTGCCATCAGTGAGTCGAGTCTAGCGGGGGGAATAGAGACCCAGTACTTC | CAISESSLAGGIETQYF
TRBJ2-3 | - | many | TRBV6-2/TRBV6-3 | TGTGCCAGCAGTTACTCGTCCAGGGAGAGCACAGATACGCAGTATTTT | CASSYSSRESTDTQYF
TRBJ2-7 | - | many | TRBV3-1 | TGTGCCAGCAGCCAAGAGGCGGTCTCCTACGAGCAGTACTTC | CASSQEAVSYEQYF
TRBJ1-2 | - | many | TRBV9 | TGTGCCAGCAGCGGCCCCGACAGCTACTATGGCTACACCTTC | CASSGPDSYYGYTF
TRBJ2-1 | TRBD1 | - | TRBV11-3 | TGTGCCAGCAGCTTAGAGGTGGGACAGGTAAACAATGAGCAGTTCTTC | CASSLEVGQVNNEQFF
TRBJ2-5 | - | many | TRBV29-1 | TGCAGCGTTGGGTGGCGGGGAGAGACCCAGTACTTC | CSVGWRGETQYF
TRBJ2-5 | - | many | TRBV6-5 | TGTGCCACCGTGGTTCAAGAGACCCAGTACTTC | CATVVQETQYF
TRBJ2-2 | - | many | TRBV5-1 | TGCGCCAGCAGCGTGACTAGTGCGAACACCGGGGAGCTGTTTTTT | CASSVTSANTGELFF
TRBJ2-1 | TRBD2 | many | TRBV6-2/TRBV6-3 | TGTGCCAGCAGTACCCTCCGGGGGGACCCTTACAATGAGCAGTTCTTC | CASSTLRGDPYNEQFF
TRBJ2-7 | - | many | TRBV18 | TGTGCCAGCTCCGATGGCTACGAGCAGTACTTC | CASSDGYEQYF
TRBJ2-2 | - | many | TRBV29-1 | TGCAGCGTTGACGGAGAACAGGGAAGTCCAACCGGGGAGCTGTTTTTT | CSVDGEQGSPTGELFF
TRBJ2-7 | TRBD1 | many | TRBV7-2 | TGTGCCAGCAGCTTAGTCAGGGACAGGGGGTACGAGCAGTACTTC | CASSLVRDRGYEQYF
TRBJ1-4 | - | few | TRBV7-9 | TGTGCCAGCAGCTATCATTCTTCCAATGAAAAACTGTTTTTT | CASSYHSSNEKLFF